What follows are 15 T cell receptor beta chains derived from one specimen sequenced in a study of blood T cells in healthy people across ages. Alongside a J-beta primer mix, a sample-barcoded 5' primer served in a second PCR lasting 7 to 11 cycles. TCRdb ran MiXCR on the 5' RACE reads and lists one entry per CDR3 protein. The table shows over 500,000 distinct CDR3 sequences, with about 29% occurring only once. The same sample was also studied in work on T cells of mothers and their children.

Sequenced material: blood. The receptors derive from a boy younger than 10 in good health.

The chain links TRBV7-6 to TRBJ2-1; no definite D call. CDR1 is SGHVS, CDR2 FNYEAQ, per germline. Trimming shortened V by 5 bases and J by 8 bases, and 22 bases separated the two germline ends. This CDR3 comprises 16 residues. As DNA, the CDR3 is TGTGCCAGCAGCCCTGCTATAGGACCAGTTACAGATGAGCAGTTCTTC. This sequence encodes CASSPAIGPVTDEQFF.

This chain joins TRBV12-3 or TRBV12-4 and TRBJ1-3; no definite D call. Trimming took 11 bases from V and 0 from J, leaving 11 bases between them. This CDR3 has 13 residues. The CDR3: CASMSNSGNTIYF. The CDR3 DNA sequence: TGTGCCTCGATGTCCAACTCTGGAAACACCATATATTTT.

This clonotype was detected a few times. One junction end disagrees with the germline gene, perhaps due to a read error. This rearrangement joins TRBV9 to TRBJ2-7, with a possible D match to TRBD1 (7 bases). This CDR3 contains 15 residues. Germline CDR1 SGDLS, CDR2 YYNGEE. The CDR3 spells CAVIPGAGGTYKQYF. CDR3 in DNA: TGTGCCGTTATACCGGGGGCAGGGGGGACCTACAAGCAGTACTTC.

In this sample, this clonotype turned up a few times. The J gene is TRBJ2-5, the V gene TRBV3-1, with D possibly being TRBD1 (5 bases). Trimming shortened V by 0 bases and J by 6 bases, and 14 bases separated the two germline ends. Germline assignment: CDR1 LGHDT and CDR2 YNNKEL (reference sequence). The CDR3 spans 15 residues. DNA of the CDR3: TGTGCCAGCAGCCAAGAGTTCCAGGGAAGGAAGACCCAGTACTTC. It encodes CASSQEFQGRKTQYF.

This clonotype was observed at least ten times. The J gene is TRBJ1-4, the V gene TRBV7-8; D is perhaps TRBD1 (6 bases). With 5 bases removed from V and 7 bases from J, the gap between germline ends came to 11 bases. This CDR3 is 13 amino acids long. Germline lookup yields CDR1 SGHVS and CDR2 FQNEAQ. The CDR3 DNA reads as TGTGCCAGCAGCCGGACGGACAGTGAAAAACTGTTTTTT. Translated: CASSRTDSEKLFF.

This clonotype was observed a few times. The chain is built from TRBV6-5 and TRBJ1-2, with 8 bases lining up with TRBD1. Germline assignment: CDR1 MNHEY and CDR2 SVGAGI. V shed 8 bases, J shed 7 bases, and the junction held 3 bases outside the gene matches. The CDR3 is made up of 11 amino acids. In DNA, the CDR3 is TGTGCCAGCTCAGGGGGCAGTGGCTACACCTTC. Residues: CASSGGSGYTF.

This chain connects TRBV10-3 to TRBJ2-5; the D gene is possibly TRBD2 (5 bases). With 4 bases removed from V and 4 bases from J, the gap between germline ends came to 13 bases. The CDR3 has 14 residues. Per germline, CDR1 ENHRY and CDR2 SYGVKD. Here the CDR3 DNA reads TGTGCCATCAGTGTCGGGGATTCGGGAGAGACCCAGTACTTC. Amino acid sequence: CAISVGDSGETQYF.

This chain connects TRBV6-5 to TRBJ1-6; tentative D call: TRBD1 (6 bases). Germline lookup yields CDR1 MNHEY and CDR2 SVGAGI. The CDR3 length is 14 residues. Trimming pared 0 bases from V and 10 bases from J, leaving 10 bases between. Written as DNA, the CDR3 is TGTGCCAGCAGTTACTCGTCGCAGGGGTCACCCCTCCACTTT. Encoded protein: CASSYSSQGSPLHF.

In this sample, this clonotype turned up a few times. The V gene is TRBV12-3 or TRBV12-4, the J gene TRBJ2-5; 7 bases map to TRBD2. Matching the DNA end better, TRBJ2-1 makes the J call doubtful. The CDR3 is 15 amino acids. The CDR3 here is CASSFSGGGYNEQFF. The CDR3 DNA is TGTGCCAGCAGTTTCTCTGGCGGGGGATACAATGAGCAGTTCTTC.

The chain employs TRBV27 and TRBJ2-7, with 7 bases fitting TRBD2. Germline assignment: CDR1 MNHEY and CDR2 SMNVEV (reference sequence). The CDR3 has 15 residues. The ends lost 3 bases at V and 3 bases at J; junction bases unmatched: 8. This CDR3 reads CASSLGLGGSYEQYF. For the CDR3, the DNA is TGTGCCAGCAGTTTGGGTCTGGGCGGGAGCTACGAGCAGTACTTC.

As DNA, the CDR3 is TGTGCCAGCAGCCGCGGACTAGTGGGCGAGCAGTACTTC. As protein: CASSRGLVGEQYF. The V call is TRBV7-9, the J call TRBJ2-7; TRBD2 agrees at 7 bases. Germline V gene lookup returns CDR1 SEHNR and CDR2 FQNEAQ (reference sequence). The ends lost 5 bases at V and 6 bases at J; junction bases unmatched: 7. The CDR3 is 13 amino acids.

The chain carries TRBV6-5 and TRBJ1-5; D is undetermined. The V and J ends lost 1 base and 4 bases respectively, with 8 bases between them. The germline CDR1 and CDR2 sequences are MNHEY and SVGAGI. The CDR3 runs to 14 residues. The CDR3 coding sequence is TGTGCCAGCAGTTACTTGGGGATGAATCAGCCCCAGCATTTT. Amino acids: CASSYLGMNQPQHF.

This clonotype has only a few counts. The junction departs from the called germline gene at one end, perhaps through a read error. V usage is TRBV7-2 and J usage is TRBJ2-3; 13 positions agree with TRBD2. The CDR3 is made up of 16 amino acids. CDR1 and CDR2 from the germline V gene are SGHTA and FQGNSA. The CDR3 loop is CASSFTSGRGTDTQYF. The CDR3 nucleotides are TGCGCCAGCAGCTTTACTAGCGGGAGGGGGACAGATACGCAGTATTTT.

This clonotype is termed medium-sized. The CDR3 DNA follows: TGTGCCAGCAGCCCAAACAGAAGGGAAGCTTTCTTT. Its translation is CASSPNRREAFF. The chain carries TRBV14 and TRBJ1-1; the D is unclear. The CDR3 has 12 residues. Germline assignment: CDR1 SGHDN and CDR2 FVKESK. The V and J ends lost 4 bases and 8 bases respectively, with 11 bases between them.

This rearrangement joins TRBV20-1 to TRBJ1-4; 9 bases are shared with TRBD1. CDR1 is DFQATT and CDR2 is SNEGSKA in the germline V gene (reference sequence). This CDR3 has 19 amino acids. The ends lost 0 bases at V and 0 bases at J; junction bases unmatched: 11. CDR3: CSARDWGQGASSTNEKLFF. The CDR3 nucleotides are TGCAGTGCTAGAGATTGGGGACAGGGCGCCTCTTCAACTAATGAAAAACTGTTTTTT.